This T cell receptor (beta chain) originates from a study of control samples from healthy donors and cancer patients. Profiling relied on immunoSEQ multiplex PCR, and the TCRdb table lists in-frame clones only, not all of them. In the table there are approximately 86,000 clones, over 75% of which are singletons. This CDR3 contains 14 residues. V shed 6 bases and J 2 bases; nucleotides not matched to a gene: 3. Looked up from germline, CDR1 is LNHDA and CDR2 is SQIVND (reference sequence). The chain carries TRBV19 and TRBJ1-2; 10 positions match TRBD1. The sequence was collected from a woman aged 40 to 49 in good health. The sequencing sample was made of blood. The chain's CDR3 is CASRAGQGNYGYTF. The CDR3 DNA is TGTGCCAGTAGGGCGGGACAGGGGAACTATGGCTACACCTTC.